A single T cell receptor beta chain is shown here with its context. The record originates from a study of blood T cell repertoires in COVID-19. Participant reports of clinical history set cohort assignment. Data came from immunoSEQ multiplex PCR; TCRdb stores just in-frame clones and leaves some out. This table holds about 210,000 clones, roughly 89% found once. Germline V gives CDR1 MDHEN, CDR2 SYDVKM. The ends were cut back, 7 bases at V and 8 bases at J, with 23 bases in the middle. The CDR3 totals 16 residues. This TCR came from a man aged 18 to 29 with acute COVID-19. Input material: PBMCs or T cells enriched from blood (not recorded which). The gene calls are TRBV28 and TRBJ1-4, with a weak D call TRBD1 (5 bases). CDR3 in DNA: TGTGCCAGCACCCCGGTAGGGGCTTCGGTGGTGGAAAAACTGTTTTTT. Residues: CASTPVGASVVEKLFF.